Listed here are 15 T cell receptor beta chains from one sample, sequenced in a study of cytomegalovirus exposure and HLA in healthy donors. PCR employed 60 Vbeta and 13 Jbeta primers. Repertoires were generated with immunoSEQ multiplex PCR, while TCRdb's copy carries only in-frame clones and drops some. The repertoire consists of around 100,000 clones, with more than 75% occurring once and the leading ten covering roughly 1.9%. Input material: PBMCs. The receptors originated from a woman in her thirties or forties in good health and CMV-seronegative.

V is TRBV16 and J is TRBJ2-3; D gene uncertain. Germline values: CDR1 KGHSY, CDR2 FQNENV. Trimming took 0 bases from V and 1 from J, leaving 5 bases between them. There are 14 residues in the CDR3. The CDR3 region is CASSQSRGTDTQYF. The CDR3, as DNA: TGTGCCAGCAGCCAATCTAGAGGCACAGATACGCAGTATTTT.

This chain links TRBV18 with TRBJ1-2; perhaps TRBD1 as D (6 bases). The CDR3 length is 11 residues. CDR1 and CDR2 (germline): KGHSH, LQKENI. Trimming took off 6 bases at V and 10 bases at J, with 12 bases between the two ends. The CDR3: CASSQGMDYTF. CDR3 DNA sequence: TGTGCCAGCTCGCAGGGGATGGACTACACCTTC.

The chain links TRBV7-2 to TRBJ1-5; 9 bases are a match to TRBD1. J was trimmed by 5 bases and V by 4 bases; bases with no gene match: 9. The CDR3 extends over 16 amino acids. Germline V lookup: CDR1 SGHTA, CDR2 FQGNSA. Here the CDR3 reads CASSSWGTGRYQPQHF. CDR3 DNA sequence: TGTGCCAGCAGCTCATGGGGGACAGGGCGTTATCAGCCCCAGCATTTT.

This clone was detected once. This chain joins TRBV27 and TRBJ2-7; a possible D gene is TRBD2 (6 bases). Germline-derived CDR1 and CDR2 are MNHEY and SMNVEV (reference sequence). The CDR3 is 12 amino acids. V was pared by 10 bases and J by 0 bases, with 10 bases between. The CDR3 protein is CATKGLSYEQYF. In nucleotides, the CDR3 is TGTGCCACCAAGGGACTCTCCTACGAGCAGTACTTC.

In its sample, this clone was seen a few times. The chain joins TRBV28 to TRBJ2-7; D gene uncertain. The CDR3 spans 15 residues. CDR1 and CDR2 from the germline V gene are MDHEN and SYDVKM. Trimming removed 4 bases at V and 9 bases at J, with 22 bases between. CDR3 DNA: TGTGCCAGCAGTTCCCAAATCCCCTCGGAGCTGAGGCAGTACTTC. Translated, it gives CASSSQIPSELRQYF.

The rearrangement links TRBV5-1 to TRBJ2-1; 8 bases line up with TRBD2. V lost 3 bases and J lost 2; bases outside the gene matches: 7. From germline, CDR1 is SGHRS and CDR2 YFSETQ. This CDR3 is 16 amino acids long. CDR3 sequence (DNA): TGCGCCAGCAGCTCCATAGCGGGATCGACCTACAATGAGCAGTTCTTC. This encodes CASSSIAGSTYNEQFF.

This clone was observed a single time. The V call is TRBV5-1, the J call TRBJ1-1; the match to TRBD1 covers 7 bases. Germline values: CDR1 SGHRS, CDR2 YFSETQ. The CDR3 extends over 13 amino acids. Trimming cost V 4 bases and J 6 bases; bases outside gene matches: 6. This chain's CDR3 is CASSLGTGAEAFF. The CDR3 DNA sequence: TGCGCCAGCAGCCTCGGCACAGGGGCTGAAGCTTTCTTT. Full variable domain (outside the CDR3, taken from reference TRBV5-1 and TRBJ1-1): KAGVTQTPRYLIKTRGQQVTLSCSPISGHRSVSWYQQTPGQGLQFLFEYFSETQRNKGNFPGRFSGRQFSNSRSEMNVSTLELGDSALYLCASSLGTGAEAFFGQGTRLTVV.

The chain couples TRBV27 to TRBJ2-1; 12 bases line up with TRBD2. This CDR3 region has 19 residues. Trimming removed 2 bases from V and 2 bases from J; junction bases left unmatched: 10. From germline, CDR1 is MNHEY and CDR2 SMNVEV (reference sequence). The CDR3 loop reads CASSLALAGGLPTYNEQFF. CDR3 nucleotide sequence: TGTGCCAGCAGTTTAGCCCTAGCGGGAGGGCTACCCACCTACAATGAGCAGTTCTTC.

This clone was seen just once. The chain employs TRBV13 and TRBJ1-2; D not certain. The CDR3 covers 14 residues. Trimming removed 0 bases at V and 7 bases at J, with 12 bases between. Germline assignment: CDR1 PRHDT and CDR2 FYEKMQ (reference sequence). CDR3 residues: CASSLGAQVFGYTF. The DNA for the CDR3 is TGTGCCAGCAGCTTAGGCGCCCAGGTATTTGGCTACACCTTC.

The V and J genes are TRBV28 and TRBJ1-4; TRBD1 matches at 11 bases. Germline trimming cut 3 bases from V and 8 bases from J; bases unmatched to any gene: 14. In germline, CDR1 is MDHEN, CDR2 SYDVKM. The CDR3 consists of 18 residues. In DNA, the CDR3 is TGTGCCAGCAGTTTCATATCGCCGGGACAGGGGGTAGGGGAAAAACTGTTTTTT. Its protein is CASSFISPGQGVGEKLFF.

The rearrangement links TRBV13 to TRBJ1-2, with TRBD1 identical over 8 bases. The CDR3 has 16 amino acids. Per the germline V gene, CDR1 is PRHDT and CDR2 is FYEKMQ (reference sequence). With V trimmed by 5 bases and J by 1 base, 9 bases remained unmatched. This CDR3 reads CASSTTNRGDNYGYTF. CDR3 in DNA: TGTGCCAGCAGCACGACGAACAGGGGGGATAACTATGGCTACACCTTC. Full variable domain (missing parts from reference TRBV13 and TRBJ1-2): AAGVIQSPRHLIKEKRETATLKCYPIPRHDTVYWYQQGPGQDPQFLISFYEKMQSDKGSIPDRFSAQQFSDYHSELNMSSLELGDSALYFCASSTTNRGDNYGYTFGSGTRLTVV.

The chain links TRBV7-9 to TRBJ2-1, with 12 nucleotides matching TRBD2. V dropped 11 bases and J dropped 6; count of bases not matched to a gene: 5. CDR1 is SEHNR, CDR2 FQNEAQ, per germline (reference sequence). The CDR3 loop spans 13 amino acids. CDR3 region: CAGRLAGANEQFF. CDR3 DNA: TGTGCCGGGAGACTAGCGGGAGCCAATGAGCAGTTCTTC. Based on the CDR3 plus reference TRBV7-9 and TRBJ2-1, the full variable domain is DTGVSQNPRHKITKRGQNVTFRCDPISEHNRLYWYRQTLGQGPEFLTYFQNEAQLEKSRLLSDRFSAERPKGSFSTLEIQRTEQGDSAMYLCAGRLAGANEQFFGPGTRLTVL.

The chain employs TRBV28 and TRBJ2-1; D is uncertain. The length of the CDR3 is 18 residues. Trimming removed 5 bases from V and 0 bases from J, with 20 bases in between. CDR1 is MDHEN and CDR2 is SYDVKM in the germline V gene. The CDR3 loop is CASSPNPLQRFSYNEQFF. CDR3 nucleotides: TGTGCCAGCAGTCCAAATCCCCTACAGAGATTCTCCTACAATGAGCAGTTCTTC.

This chain uses TRBV7-8 with TRBJ1-4; D is perhaps TRBD1 (6 bases). Per the germline V gene, CDR1 is SGHVS and CDR2 is FQNEAQ. V shed 2 bases and J shed 3 bases, with 22 bases lying between them. CDR3 size: 19 residues. This CDR3 is CASSLLPPSDRRPNEKLFF. The CDR3 DNA reads as TGTGCCAGCAGCTTACTGCCCCCCTCCGACAGGCGCCCTAATGAAAAACTGTTTTTT.

The chain links TRBV28 to TRBJ2-3, with TRBD2 matching over 8 bases. The CDR3 covers 13 residues. V dropped 11 bases and J dropped 3; count of bases not matched to a gene: 7. Per the germline V gene, CDR1 is MDHEN and CDR2 is SYDVKM. CDR3 sequence reads: CAGMVAGTDTQYF. The DNA for the CDR3 is TGTGCCGGTATGGTAGCGGGAACAGATACGCAGTATTTT.